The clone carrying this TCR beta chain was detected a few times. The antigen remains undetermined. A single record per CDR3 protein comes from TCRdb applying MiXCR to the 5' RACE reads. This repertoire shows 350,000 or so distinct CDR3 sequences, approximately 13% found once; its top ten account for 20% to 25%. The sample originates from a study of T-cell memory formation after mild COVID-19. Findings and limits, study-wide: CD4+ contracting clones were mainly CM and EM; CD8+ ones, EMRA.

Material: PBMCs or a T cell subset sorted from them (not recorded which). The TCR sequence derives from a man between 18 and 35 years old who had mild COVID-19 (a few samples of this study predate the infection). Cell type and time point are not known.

In DNA, the CDR3 is TGTGCCAGCAGCTTCGGACAGGGTAACGGGGAGCTGTTTTTT. Translated, it gives CASSFGQGNGELFF. The chain recombines TRBV3-1 with TRBJ2-2, with 8 bases that match TRBD1. The V segment lost 5 bases and the J segment 7 bases; nucleotides outside the gene matches: 6. CDR1 is LGHDT and CDR2 is YNNKEL in the germline V gene (reference sequence). The CDR3 consists of 14 residues. The full variable domain, its missing parts supplied by reference TRBV3-1 and TRBJ2-2, is DTAVSQTPKYLVTQMGNDKSIKCEQNLGHDTMYWYKQDSKKFLKIMFSYNNKELIINETVPNRFSPKSPDKAHLNLHINSLELGDSAVYFCASSFGQGNGELFFGEGSRLTVL.